Listed here are 21 T cell receptor beta chains from one sample, sequenced in a study of Graves' ophthalmopathy and Graves' hyperthyroidism. Amplification from RNA transcripts yielded the TCR beta CDR3 regions. The authors performed first-round RT-PCR with HTBI primers and then a second-round multiplex PCR. In TCRdb, the multiplex PCR reads were re-called with MiXCR into one record per CDR3 protein. The sample consists of over a million distinct CDR3 sequences, 36% of them appearing once. The sequencing input was peripheral blood or thyroid tissue (not recorded which). The source is an adult man with Graves' hyperthyroidism.

This clonotype occurred many times. This chain joins TRBV5-1 and TRBJ1-6, with D uncertain. The CDR3 loop spans 16 amino acids. Germline V gene sequence: CDR1 SGHRS, CDR2 YFSETQ. Trimming removed 0 bases from V and 0 bases from J, with 7 bases in between. The CDR3 nucleotides are TGCGCCAGCAGCTTGGTAAAGAGCTCCTATAATTCACCCCTCCACTTT. Amino acid sequence: CASSLVKSSYNSPLHF.

This clonotype showed up many times. The V gene is TRBV29-1, the J gene TRBJ1-4, with 8 bases lining up with TRBD1. The CDR3 is 15 amino acids. With 4 bases clipped from V and 3 bases from J, the junction kept 7 bases outside the gene matches. Germline lookup yields CDR1 SQVTM and CDR2 ANQGSEA. The CDR3 nucleotides are TGCAGCGTTGGTGCCAGGGGGCGGTCTAATGAAAAACTGTTTTTT. This gives the protein CSVGARGRSNEKLFF.

This clonotype was observed many times. This chain uses TRBV5-1 with TRBJ1-4; tentative D call: TRBD1 (6 bases). Germline V gene data show CDR1 as SGHRS and CDR2 as YFSETQ. This CDR3 is 14 amino acids long. The V and J ends lost 3 bases and 7 bases respectively, with 13 bases between them. The CDR3 spells CASSSTGRGEKLFF. CDR3 nucleotide sequence: TGCGCCAGCAGCTCGACAGGTCGCGGTGAAAAACTGTTTTTT.

The chain carries TRBV14 and TRBJ2-5, with 9 bases lining up with TRBD1. From germline, CDR1 is SGHDN and CDR2 FVKESK. The CDR3 is made up of 16 amino acids. V was pared by 4 bases and J by 6 bases, with 12 bases of the junction left unmatched. CDR3 region: CASSPKDRGIRKTQYF. CDR3 sequence (DNA): TGTGCCAGCAGCCCGAAAGACAGGGGGATTAGAAAGACCCAGTACTTC.

The chain has TRBV29-1 and TRBJ1-3; 8 bases are a match to TRBD1. In germline, CDR1 is SQVTM, CDR2 ANQGSEA. V lost 6 bases to trimming and J lost 2 bases; unmatched junction nucleotides: 3. The CDR3 is made up of 13 amino acids. In DNA, the CDR3 is TGCAGCGTGGCGGACAGGGCTGGAAACACCATATATTTT. The encoded protein is CSVADRAGNTIYF.

V usage is TRBV28 and J usage is TRBJ1-5; D gene uncertain. Germline assignment: CDR1 MDHEN and CDR2 SYDVKM. Trimming took off 3 bases at V and 3 bases at J, with 15 bases between the two ends. There are 16 residues in the CDR3. For the CDR3, the DNA is TGTGCCAGCAGTTTGGTGTGGGGTGGAGCCAATCAGCCCCAGCATTTT. The encoded protein is CASSLVWGGANQPQHF. Supplemented by reference TRBV28 and TRBJ1-5, the full variable domain reads DVKVTQSSRYLVKRTGEKVFLECVQDMDHENMFWYRQDPGLGLRLIYFSYDVKMKEKGDIPEGYSVSREKKERFSLILESASTNQTSMYLCASSLVWGGANQPQHFGDGTRLSIL.

In nucleotides, the CDR3 is TGTGCCACCAGCAGAGATCTGGAGGGCTCTGGGGCCAACGTCCTGACTTTC. The encoded protein is CATSRDLEGSGANVLTF. The chain couples TRBV15 to TRBJ2-6; D might be TRBD2 (6 bases). From germline, CDR1 is LNHNV and CDR2 YYDKDF (reference sequence). The CDR3 extends over 17 amino acids. V was trimmed by 0 bases and J by 0 bases, leaving 9 bases between them.

This clonotype appeared many times. V gene TRBV25-1 combines with J gene TRBJ2-5; D possibly uses TRBD1 or TRBD2 (5 bases each). V was trimmed by 8 bases and J by 2 bases, leaving 9 bases between them. The CDR3 sequence is 12 residues long. Germline CDR1 and CDR2: MGHDK and SYGVNS. This CDR3 reads CASFGGQETQYF. CDR3 DNA sequence: TGTGCCAGCTTTGGGGGACAAGAGACCCAGTACTTC.

The sample holds a few counts of this clonotype. This sequence joins TRBV24-1 and TRBJ2-7, with a possible D match to TRBD1 (5 bases). V lost 11 bases and J lost 5, with 21 bases in between. Germline V gene lookup returns CDR1 KGHDR and CDR2 SFDVKD. The CDR3 is made up of 14 amino acids. In DNA form, the CDR3 reads TGTGCCAGTAGTATCGGTCAGGGTTCCCACGAGCAGTACTTC. Residues: CASSIGQGSHEQYF.

Only a few counts were recorded for this clonotype. The V gene is TRBV7-2, the J gene TRBJ2-7, with TRBD2 as a possible D gene (5 bases). Between the trimmed V and J ends, which lost 5 bases and 4 bases, there was a span of 15 bases. CDR1 and CDR2 from the germline V gene are SGHTA and FQGNSA. This CDR3 contains 14 residues. CDR3 residues: CASSTGKTVYEQYF. Here the CDR3 DNA reads TGTGCCAGCAGCACCGGGAAAACAGTTTACGAGCAGTACTTC.

The rearrangement links TRBV29-1 to TRBJ2-5; unclear D gene. CDR3 length: 11 residues. CDR1 is SQVTM and CDR2 is ANQGSEA in the germline V gene. CDR3 DNA sequence: TGCGCCCATCGGAACCAAGAGACCCAGTACTTC. Its protein is CAHRNQETQYF. Combining the CDR3 with reference TRBV29-1 and TRBJ2-5 gives the whole variable domain SAVISQKPSRDICQRGTSLTIQCQVDSQVTMMFWYRQQPGQSLTLIATANQGSEATYESGFVIDKFPISRPNLTFSTLTVSNMSPEDSSIYLCAHRNQETQYFGPGTRLLVL.

In the case of this clonotype: Just one base apart from a much larger clone, this may be a read error. The chain employs TRBV9 and TRBJ1-4; 8 bases agree with TRBD1. The germline V gene has CDR1 SGDLS and CDR2 YYNGEE. The CDR3 loop spans 15 amino acids. The CDR3 sequence is CAGSPRQGPKEKLFF. As DNA, the CDR3 is TGTGCCGGCAGCCCGAGACAGGGGCCAAAGGAAAAACTGTTTTTT.

This clonotype was observed a handful of times. V usage is TRBV20-1 and J usage is TRBJ1-2; 7 nucleotides line up with TRBD1. Germline assignment: CDR1 DFQATT and CDR2 SNEGSKA (reference sequence). The CDR3 extends over 13 amino acids. V shed 6 bases and J 2 bases; nucleotides not matched to a gene: 6. The CDR3, as DNA: TGCAGTGCAACAGGAGGGGGCAACTATGGCTACACCTTC. Translated: CSATGGGNYGYTF.

This clonotype occurred many times. The chain couples TRBV6-1 to TRBJ1-1; D unclear. Germline V CDR1 and CDR2: MNHNS, SASEGT. The CDR3 has 15 amino acids. V was shortened by 2 bases and J by 0 bases, with 10 bases between the two germline ends. CDR3 in DNA: TGTGCCAGCAGTGAACTACGGACGGTGAACACTGAAGCTTTCTTT. As protein: CASSELRTVNTEAFF.

This clonotype occurred many times. The chain links TRBV9 to TRBJ2-7; D gene uncertain. V was trimmed by 0 bases and J by 4 bases, leaving 8 bases between them. This CDR3 is 13 amino acids long. CDR1 SGDLS and CDR2 YYNGEE come from the germline V gene. The CDR3: CASSVGAKYEQYF. CDR3 DNA sequence: TGTGCCAGCAGCGTAGGCGCAAAGTACGAGCAGTACTTC.

This clonotype was seen a few times. The rearrangement links TRBV12-3 or TRBV12-4 to TRBJ2-5, with D possibly matching TRBD2 (6 bases). Trimming took 7 bases from V and 5 from J, leaving 14 bases between them. The CDR3 loop spans 13 amino acids. The CDR3 DNA reads TGTGCCAGCACCCGATTCCGGGAGGAGACCCAGTACTTC. Residues: CASTRFREETQYF.

The V gene is TRBV20-1, the J gene TRBJ2-5; 8 nucleotides line up with TRBD2. Germline loops: CDR1 DFQATT, CDR2 SNEGSKA (reference sequence). Unmatched junction bases numbered 15, after V lost 7 bases and J lost 5 bases. The CDR3 loop spans 15 amino acids. The CDR3 DNA reads TGCAGTGTCGTTCGCGGGAGGCAGGCGGGGGAGACCCAGTACTTC. It translates to CSVVRGRQAGETQYF.

This chain connects TRBV10-3 to TRBJ1-2, with 7 bases lining up with TRBD1. Trimming took 7 bases from V and 2 from J; bases not matched to a gene: 4. Germline lookup yields CDR1 ENHRY and CDR2 SYGVKD. This CDR3 has 13 residues. The DNA of the CDR3 is TGTGCCATCAACCTGGGACAGAACTATGGCTACACCTTC. Translation: CAINLGQNYGYTF.

This clonotype was detected many times. The chain uses TRBV20-1 and TRBJ1-5; possibly TRBD1 for D (5 bases). In germline, CDR1 is DFQATT, CDR2 SNEGSKA (reference sequence). This CDR3 is built from 13 residues. Trimming removed 3 bases at V and 5 bases at J, with 11 bases between. CDR3 coding DNA: TGCAGTGCTAGGGGTCAGGGTCATCAGCCCCAGCATTTT. Its translation: CSARGQGHQPQHF.

This chain links TRBV7-9 with TRBJ2-5, with D maybe TRBD1 (6 bases). Germline CDR1 is SEHNR and CDR2 is FQNEAQ (reference sequence). The CDR3 is 16 amino acids. V was pared by 3 bases and J by 2 bases, with 16 bases between. The CDR3 reads CASSFQTGEAQETQYF. The CDR3 DNA reads as TGTGCCAGCAGCTTCCAGACAGGTGAAGCGCAAGAGACCCAGTACTTC.

The table lists this clonotype with a few counts. The chain carries TRBV12-3 or TRBV12-4 and TRBJ1-3; D might be TRBD1 (6 bases). Trimming took 7 bases from V and 7 from J, leaving 11 bases between them. This CDR3 is built from 12 residues. The DNA for the CDR3 is TGTGCCAGCATCCGTACAGGGAACACCATATATTTT. As protein: CASIRTGNTIYF.